Shown below are 29 T cell receptor beta chains from a single sample sequenced in a study of blood T cell repertoires in COVID-19. TCRdb's table, derived via immunoSEQ multiplex PCR, lists solely in-frame clones and lacks some. The sample consists of 95,000 to 150,000 clones, just over 85% of them appearing once. Sequencing was performed on peripheral blood. The receptors were sampled from a man in his forties with acute or convalescent COVID-19.

V gene TRBV30 combines with J gene TRBJ1-3; TRBD1 agrees at 9 bases. The CDR3 is 14 residues long. Trimming at V came to 2 bases and at J to 12 bases, leaving 11 bases not matched to a gene. In germline, CDR1 is GTSNPN, CDR2 SVGIG (reference sequence). The CDR3: CAWSPGTGIIGIYF. Written as DNA, the CDR3 is TGTGCCTGGAGTCCAGGGACAGGGATCATCGGCATATATTTT.

The chain has TRBV29-1 and TRBJ2-5; TRBD2 agrees at 7 bases. The trim removed 4 bases at V and 3 bases at J, leaving 5 bases unmatched. The CDR3 extends over 13 amino acids. From germline, CDR1 is SQVTM and CDR2 ANQGSEA. The CDR3 DNA sequence: TGCAGCGTTGCCCCTCTAGCGGAAGAGACCCAGTACTTC. Its translation is CSVAPLAEETQYF.

As DNA, the CDR3 is TGCAGCGTCGGGTTGAGCTATGGCTACACCTTC. As protein: CSVGLSYGYTF. The chain couples TRBV29-1 to TRBJ1-2; D call uncertain. The germline V gene encodes CDR1 SQVTM and CDR2 ANQGSEA. The CDR3 contains 11 residues. Trimming removed 6 bases at V and 4 bases at J, with 9 bases between.

The V call is TRBV4-1, the J call TRBJ1-2; perhaps TRBD1 as D (5 bases). The V end was cut by 7 bases, the J end by 4 bases, with 22 bases between. Germline CDR1 is MGHRA and CDR2 is YSYEKL. CDR3 length equals 16 residues. In nucleotides, the CDR3 is TGCGCCAGCACCCGGGCCCCGGACAAGTATCTCTATGGCTACACCTTC. Translating gives CASTRAPDKYLYGYTF.

V gene TRBV6-5 combines with J gene TRBJ2-7; 8 nucleotides line up with TRBD1. CDR1 is MNHEY and CDR2 is SVGAGI in the germline V gene. V shed 6 bases, J shed 2 bases, and the junction held 6 bases outside the gene matches. There are 14 residues in the CDR3. The CDR3 region is CASRVDRDAYEQYF. Written as DNA, the CDR3 is TGTGCCAGCAGGGTGGACAGGGACGCCTACGAGCAGTACTTC.

The V and J genes are TRBV5-1 and TRBJ2-1; 10 positions agree with TRBD1. The V gene's germline CDR1 is SGHRS and CDR2 YFSETQ. CDR3 size: 14 residues. Losses at the gene ends were 4 bases for V and 12 bases for J; bases not matched to a gene: 10. The CDR3 DNA sequence: TGCGCCAGCAGCGTAGACGGGACAGGGGTGGGGCAGTTCTTC. Its protein product is CASSVDGTGVGQFF. Full variable domain (rest looked up from reference TRBV5-1 and TRBJ2-1): KAGVTQTPRYLIKTRGQQVTLSCSPISGHRSVSWYQQTPGQGLQFLFEYFSETQRNKGNFPGRFSGRQFSNSRSEMNVSTLELGDSALYLCASSVDGTGVGQFFGPGTRLTVL.

This clone was observed a few times. The gene calls are TRBV3-1 (or the pseudogene TRBV3-2) and TRBJ2-7; D ambiguous. The CDR3 runs to 14 residues. With 0 bases removed from V and 5 bases from J, the gap between germline ends came to 11 bases. CDR1 is LGHDT, CDR2 YNNKEL, per germline (reference sequence). The CDR3 reads CASSQENSPHEQYF. CDR3 in DNA: TGTGCCAGCAGCCAAGAGAACAGTCCCCACGAGCAGTACTTC.

In DNA form, the CDR3 reads TGTGCCACCAGCAGGTATCGAGCTCCCTCTGGAAACACCATATATTTT. This gives the protein CATSRYRAPSGNTIYF. This chain connects TRBV15 to TRBJ1-3; D not certain. V was trimmed by 3 bases and J by 0 bases, leaving 12 bases between them. CDR3 size: 16 residues. The germline V gene encodes CDR1 LNHNV and CDR2 YYDKDF (reference sequence).

V and J are TRBV6-6 and TRBJ1-5; 7 bases are a match to TRBD1. V shed 5 bases, J shed 6 bases, and the junction held 10 bases outside the gene matches. Germline CDR1 MNHNY, CDR2 SVGAGI (reference sequence). The CDR3 is 15 residues long. The CDR3 is CASSDLDRVTQPQHF. The DNA for the CDR3 is TGTGCCAGCAGTGACCTCGACAGGGTAACTCAGCCCCAGCATTTT.

The rearrangement links TRBV19 to TRBJ2-3; TRBD2 matches 10 bases. The junction had 1 base not matched to a gene; V was cut back by 10 bases and J by 0 bases. Germline V gene data show CDR1 as LNHDA and CDR2 as SQIVND (reference sequence). This CDR3 contains 13 residues. The CDR3: CATSGSSTDTQYF. The CDR3 region has the DNA TGTGCCACTAGCGGGAGCAGCACAGATACGCAGTATTTT.

The V call is TRBV5-1, the J call TRBJ1-1; 8 bases are shared with TRBD1. J lost 1 base, V lost 4 bases, and 6 bases had no gene match. In germline, CDR1 is SGHRS, CDR2 YFSETQ. The CDR3 has 15 residues. The CDR3 here is CASSLGDRSNTEAFF. The CDR3 DNA reads TGCGCCAGCAGCCTAGGGGACAGGTCGAACACTGAAGCTTTCTTT.

This chain joins TRBV6-1 and TRBJ1-4, with a possible D match to TRBD1 (6 bases). This CDR3 has 19 amino acids. Deletions cut 2 bases from V and 3 bases from J, with 22 bases between. Germline loops: CDR1 MNHNS, CDR2 SASEGT. The CDR3 here is CASSEWWSRGGAANEKLFF. CDR3 nucleotide sequence: TGTGCCAGCAGTGAATGGTGGAGTAGGGGGGGAGCAGCTAATGAAAAACTGTTTTTT.

As DNA, the CDR3 is TGCGCCAGCAGCCGAGGACAGGGGGCGGACGAGCAGTACTTC. Translating it yields CASSRGQGADEQYF. The chain carries TRBV5-1 and TRBJ2-7; 11 positions match TRBD1. The CDR3 has 14 residues. V lost 4 bases and J lost 5; bases outside the gene matches: 5. CDR1 is SGHRS and CDR2 is YFSETQ in the germline V gene.

The chain combines TRBV5-1 with TRBJ2-7, with D maybe TRBD2 (7 bases). The germline V gene has CDR1 SGHRS and CDR2 YFSETQ. The CDR3 loop spans 13 amino acids. V was trimmed by 7 bases and J by 2 bases, leaving 13 bases between them. CDR3 DNA sequence: TGCGCCAGCGGGGAGGGGGTTCCCTACGAGCAGTACTTC. Encoded protein: CASGEGVPYEQYF. The whole variable domain, remainder taken from reference TRBV5-1 and TRBJ2-7, is KAGVTQTPRYLIKTRGQQVTLSCSPISGHRSVSWYQQTPGQGLQFLFEYFSETQRNKGNFPGRFSGRQFSNSRSEMNVSTLELGDSALYLCASGEGVPYEQYFGPGTRLTVT.

The rearrangement joins TRBV5-8 to TRBJ1-3; 8 nucleotides match TRBD1. Germline assignment: CDR1 SGHTS and CDR2 YDEGEE. V lost 4 bases to trimming and J lost 6 bases; unmatched junction nucleotides: 6. This CDR3 is 14 amino acids long. This chain's CDR3 is CASSRGQGQNTIYF. The DNA for the CDR3 is TGTGCCAGCAGCCGCGGACAGGGCCAAAACACCATATATTTT. The full variable domain, rest sourced from reference TRBV5-8 and TRBJ1-3, is EAGVTQSPTHLIKTRGQQATLRCSPISGHTSVYWYQQALGLGLQFLLWYDEGEERNRGNFPPRFSGRQFPNYSSELNVNALELEDSALYLCASSRGQGQNTIYFGEGSWLTVV.

V usage is TRBV30 and J usage is TRBJ2-3; TRBD2 is a possible D gene (6 bases). V gave up 1 base and J gave up 5 bases, with 7 bases separating them. Germline CDR1 reads GTSNPN; CDR2 reads SVGIG (reference sequence). CDR3 size: 12 residues. CDR3 region: CAWSGGGDTQYF. The CDR3 DNA reads as TGTGCCTGGAGTGGGGGAGGAGATACGCAGTATTTT.

The chain joins TRBV2 to TRBJ2-7; 9 positions match TRBD1. The junction had 6 bases not matched to a gene; V was cut back by 9 bases and J by 3 bases. Per the germline V gene, CDR1 is SNHLY and CDR2 is FYNNEI. CDR3 length equals 13 residues. For the CDR3, the DNA is TGTGCCAGTTGTACAGGGGGCGGCTACGAGCAGTACTTC. It specifies CASCTGGGYEQYF.

CDR3 in DNA: TGTGCCAGCAGCTTAGACAGGGGTTCGGATGAAAAACTGTTTTTT. It codes for CASSLDRGSDEKLFF. The V and J genes are TRBV7-9 and TRBJ1-4, with 7 bases identical to TRBD1. The trim removed 1 base at V and 6 bases at J, leaving 5 bases unmatched. CDR1 is SEHNR, CDR2 FQNEAQ, per germline (reference sequence). CDR3 length equals 15 residues.

The chain uses TRBV5-8 and TRBJ1-5, with no clear D. Germline V gene sequence: CDR1 SGHTS, CDR2 YDEGEE. The CDR3 consists of 15 residues. Trimming took off 2 bases at V and 2 bases at J, with 11 bases between the two ends. The CDR3, as DNA: TGTGCCAGCAGCTTAAGCTTTTCTGGCAATCAGCCCCAGCATTTT. Its protein product is CASSLSFSGNQPQHF.

The chain recombines TRBV19 with TRBJ1-1; D possibly corresponds to TRBD1 (5 bases). The CDR3 is 15 residues long. Germline lookup yields CDR1 LNHDA and CDR2 SQIVND (reference sequence). V lost 5 bases, J lost 0 bases, and 13 bases lay in between. The DNA of the CDR3 is TGTGCCAGTAGTCCACTCGACAGCCTGAACACTGAAGCTTTCTTT. Protein product: CASSPLDSLNTEAFF.

The chain uses TRBV19 and TRBJ1-2; D not resolved. CDR1 is LNHDA and CDR2 is SQIVND in the germline V gene (reference sequence). The CDR3 covers 13 residues. Trimming pared 6 bases from V and 4 bases from J, leaving 12 bases between. The CDR3 DNA follows: TGTGCCAGTAGGTTGTCAGGCCTCTATGGCTACACCTTC. It translates to CASRLSGLYGYTF.

The rearrangement links TRBV18 to TRBJ1-6; D might be TRBD1 (6 bases). The CDR3 extends over 14 amino acids. Germline-derived CDR1 and CDR2 are KGHSH and LQKENI. V lost 4 bases and J 8 bases, leaving 12 bases between the germline ends. The CDR3 reads CASSRTGSHSPLHF. CDR3 nucleotide sequence: TGTGCCAGCTCACGTACAGGGTCCCATTCACCCCTCCACTTT.

The rearrangement uses TRBV7-9 and TRBJ1-4; 9 bases are a match to TRBD1. This CDR3 region has 15 residues. Germline assignment: CDR1 SEHNR and CDR2 FQNEAQ (reference sequence). J gave up 5 bases and V 7 bases, and 8 bases lay outside the gene matches. CDR3 sequence: CASTNTGTGNEKLFF. The CDR3 bases are TGTGCCAGCACCAACACCGGGACAGGGAATGAAAAACTGTTTTTT.

The gene calls are TRBV6-6 and TRBJ2-5; D gene uncertain. The CDR3 totals 15 residues. Germline V gene data show CDR1 as MNHNY and CDR2 as SVGAGI (reference sequence). The V end lost 0 bases, the J end lost 5 bases, and 13 bases lay between the germline ends. CDR3 DNA: TGTGCCAGCAGTTACTCGGAGCCAAAATCGGAGACCCAGTACTTC. Amino acid sequence: CASSYSEPKSETQYF.

This clone was counted only a few times. The rearrangement joins TRBV28 to TRBJ1-2; D remains unclear. CDR1 is MDHEN, CDR2 SYDVKM, per germline. This CDR3 has 13 residues. V was cut by 5 bases and J by 5 bases, with 12 bases left in between. CDR3 sequence: CASSPTAQYGYTF. CDR3 nucleotides: TGTGCCAGCAGTCCGACGGCACAGTATGGCTACACCTTC.

In this sample, this clone turned up once. CDR3 sequence (DNA): TGTGCCAGCAGCCCGGGATCTACCAATGAAAAACTGTTTTTT. Translated: CASSPGSTNEKLFF. The chain joins TRBV11-2 to TRBJ1-4; D remains ambiguous. The CDR3 sequence is 14 residues long. CDR1 and CDR2 (germline): SGHAT, FQNNGV. Trimming pared 5 bases from V and 5 bases from J, leaving 12 bases between. Drawing the rest from reference TRBV11-2 and TRBJ1-4, the complete variable domain is EAGVAQSPRYKIIEKRQSVAFWCNPISGHATLYWYQQILGQGPKLLIQFQNNGVVDDSQLPKDRFSAERLKGVDSTLKIQPAKLEDSAVYLCASSPGSTNEKLFFGSGTQLSVL.

The chain uses TRBV5-1 and TRBJ2-1, with 10 bases lining up with TRBD1. Germline loops: CDR1 SGHRS, CDR2 YFSETQ. Unmatched junction bases numbered 13, after V lost 4 bases and J lost 9 bases. The CDR3 extends over 16 amino acids. DNA of the CDR3: TGCGCCAGCAGCCTTGGACAGGGGGGCTCTCACAGTGAGCAGTTCTTC. Its protein is CASSLGQGGSHSEQFF.

This clone has a single count. V usage is TRBV11-2 and J usage is TRBJ2-7, with TRBD2 identical over 10 bases. Looked up from germline, CDR1 is SGHAT and CDR2 is FQNNGV. J gave up 3 bases and V 4 bases, and 9 bases lay outside the gene matches. The length of the CDR3 is 16 residues. In nucleotides, the CDR3 is TGTGCCAGCAGCTCCGGACTAGCGGCCTCAAGCTACGAGCAGTACTTC. Its translation is CASSSGLAASSYEQYF.

The chain employs TRBV4-1 and TRBJ2-7; 9 bases fit TRBD2. Losses at the gene ends were 2 bases for V and 4 bases for J; bases not matched to a gene: 6. The germline V gene has CDR1 MGHRA and CDR2 YSYEKL. This CDR3 contains 15 residues. The CDR3 is CASSQPTSGGYEQYF. The CDR3 DNA reads as TGCGCCAGCAGCCAACCGACTAGCGGAGGTTACGAGCAGTACTTC.